Presented here are 22 T cell receptor beta chains from one specimen sequenced in a study of blood T cell repertoires in COVID-19. Assay: immunoSEQ multiplex PCR; the TCRdb copy retains only in-frame clones and omits some. The sample lists about 200,000 clones, around 80% occurring once. Material: peripheral blood. Receptors were obtained from a woman aged 70-85 years with acute or convalescent COVID-19.

The V call is TRBV15, the J call TRBJ2-7; TRBD1 might be the D (6 bases). Trimming cost V 0 bases and J 5 bases, with 11 bases left between them. Germline lookup yields CDR1 LNHNV and CDR2 YYDKDF (reference sequence). The CDR3 spans 14 residues. CDR3 nucleotides: TGTGCCACCAGCAGAGAAGGACAGTCTCACGAGCAGTACTTC. Its translation is CATSREGQSHEQYF.

V is TRBV25-1 and J is TRBJ2-7, with 8 bases identical to TRBD1. The CDR3 spans 16 residues. Per germline, CDR1 MGHDK and CDR2 SYGVNS. Losses at the gene ends were 6 bases for V and 0 bases for J; bases not matched to a gene: 10. CDR3 sequence: CASRACAQGASYEQYF. Written as DNA, the CDR3 is TGTGCCAGCAGGGCTTGCGCCCAGGGGGCCTCCTACGAGCAGTACTTC.

In this sample, this clone turned up a few times. The V call is TRBV2, the J call TRBJ1-6; 8 bases are shared with TRBD1. The CDR3 is 15 amino acids. Germline V gives CDR1 SNHLY, CDR2 FYNNEI. V gave up 7 bases and J gave up 8 bases; unmatched junction bases: 10. In DNA form, the CDR3 reads TGTGCCAGCATGCCAACCGGGACAGGTGATTCACCCCTCCACTTT. This translates into CASMPTGTGDSPLHF.

The chain employs TRBV7-2 and TRBJ1-5; D is ambiguous. V lost 1 base to trimming and J lost 4 bases, with 5 bases between them. The germline CDR1 and CDR2 sequences are SGHTA and FQGNSA. The CDR3 consists of 13 residues. Here the CDR3 DNA reads TGTGCCAGCAGCTTAGACACAAATCAGCCCCAGCATTTT. Encoded protein: CASSLDTNQPQHF. Based on the CDR3 plus reference TRBV7-2 and TRBJ1-5, the full variable domain is GAGVSQSPSNKVTEKGKDVELRCDPISGHTALYWYRQSLGQGLEFLIYFQGNSAPDKSGLPSDRFSAERTGGSVSTLTIQRTQQEDSAVYLCASSLDTNQPQHFGDGTRLSIL.

This rearrangement joins TRBV6-5 to TRBJ2-7, with a possible D match to TRBD1 (5 bases). The CDR3 has 13 amino acids. In germline, CDR1 is MNHEY, CDR2 SVGAGI. V was pared by 4 bases and J by 0 bases, with 7 bases between. CDR3 region: CASSWGTSYEQYF. CDR3 nucleotides: TGTGCCAGCAGTTGGGGCACCTCCTACGAGCAGTACTTC.

This chain joins TRBV3-1 (or the pseudogene TRBV3-2) and TRBJ1-3, with TRBD1 as a possible D gene (5 bases). Trimming took 1 base from V and 2 from J, leaving 6 bases between them. The CDR3 extends over 14 amino acids. Germline assignment: CDR1 LGHDT and CDR2 YNNKEL (reference sequence). CDR3 amino acids: CASSQAGTGNTIYF. CDR3 bases: TGTGCCAGCAGCCAAGCAGGGACTGGAAACACCATATATTTT.

The genes are TRBV9 and TRBJ2-2; the match to TRBD2 covers 9 bases. This CDR3 spans 15 amino acids. V lost 5 bases and J lost 6; bases outside the gene matches: 8. Germline values: CDR1 SGDLS, CDR2 YYNGEE. The CDR3 protein is CASSFGTSRSGELFF. Written as DNA, the CDR3 is TGTGCCAGCAGTTTTGGGACTAGCCGGTCCGGGGAGCTGTTTTTT.

The chain joins TRBV5-1 to TRBJ1-2; a possible D gene is TRBD1 (5 bases). The germline V and J ends were trimmed by 4 bases and 2 bases, with 12 bases remaining between them. The CDR3 is 14 residues long. CDR1 SGHRS and CDR2 YFSETQ come from the germline V gene. This CDR3 is CASSQSGDNYGYTF. The CDR3 DNA sequence: TGCGCCAGCAGCCAATCGGGGGACAACTATGGCTACACCTTC.

The chain carries TRBV7-9 and TRBJ2-7; 12 bases line up with TRBD2. V dropped 1 base and J dropped 2; count of bases not matched to a gene: 9. The CDR3 loop spans 18 amino acids. The germline V gene has CDR1 SEHNR and CDR2 FQNEAQ (reference sequence). The CDR3 region has the DNA TGTGCCAGCAGCTTAGAGGGGGGAAGACTAGCGGGAGCCTACGAGCAGTACTTC. It specifies CASSLEGGRLAGAYEQYF.

The chain couples TRBV28 to TRBJ1-5; TRBD1 matches at 8 bases. There are 15 residues in the CDR3. Germline V gives CDR1 MDHEN, CDR2 SYDVKM. V was clipped by 5 bases and J by 1 base; unmatched bases: 4. CDR3 coding DNA: TGTGCCAGCAGTAAACAGGGGGTGAGCAATCAGCCCCAGCATTTT. Translated, it gives CASSKQGVSNQPQHF.

The chain combines TRBV5-1 with TRBJ2-2; 8 bases fit TRBD2. The germline CDR1 and CDR2 sequences are SGHRS and YFSETQ. Unmatched junction bases numbered 9, after V lost 0 bases and J lost 2 bases. The CDR3 length is 18 residues. CDR3 sequence (DNA): TGCGCCAGCAGCTTGGTCGGTAGCGGGGTTCCTAACACCGGGGAGCTGTTTTTT. This encodes CASSLVGSGVPNTGELFF.

V usage is TRBV13 and J usage is TRBJ1-6; 7 positions match TRBD1. Germline assignment: CDR1 PRHDT and CDR2 FYEKMQ (reference sequence). V was pared by 4 bases and J by 5 bases, with 5 bases of the junction left unmatched. This CDR3 has 15 amino acids. CDR3 residues: CASSSGTAHNSPLHF. The CDR3 DNA is TGTGCCAGCAGCTCAGGGACAGCCCATAATTCACCCCTCCACTTT.

The chain joins TRBV11-2 to TRBJ1-1; the D is unclear. Germline V gene data show CDR1 as SGHAT and CDR2 as FQNNGV. Trimming took off 5 bases at V and 1 base at J, with 14 bases between the two ends. The CDR3 loop spans 15 amino acids. The CDR3 nucleotides read TGTGCCAGCAGCCCCCCGGGCCGGGGGAACACTGAAGCTTTCTTT. This gives the protein CASSPPGRGNTEAFF.

The chain couples TRBV6-5 to TRBJ2-5; D is possibly TRBD2 (6 bases). The germline V gene encodes CDR1 MNHEY and CDR2 SVGAGI. The CDR3 loop spans 15 amino acids. V was cut by 0 bases and J by 5 bases, with 13 bases left in between. In DNA, the CDR3 is TGTGCCAGCAGTTACTCGAGTATCGGAGGGGAGACCCAGTACTTC. As protein: CASSYSSIGGETQYF.

This clone was detected once. This chain connects TRBV5-1 to TRBJ2-1, with D possibly matching TRBD1 (6 bases). Trimming shortened V by 4 bases and J by 3 bases, and 11 bases separated the two germline ends. This CDR3 spans 14 amino acids. Germline CDR1 SGHRS, CDR2 YFSETQ. CDR3 nucleotide sequence: TGCGCCAGCAGCGCAAGGGGGATCTACAATGAGCAGTTCTTC. This sequence encodes CASSARGIYNEQFF. The complete variable domain, with remaining parts taken from reference TRBV5-1 and TRBJ2-1, reads KAGVTQTPRYLIKTRGQQVTLSCSPISGHRSVSWYQQTPGQGLQFLFEYFSETQRNKGNFPGRFSGRQFSNSRSEMNVSTLELGDSALYLCASSARGIYNEQFFGPGTRLTVL.

The CDR3 nucleotides are TGCGCCAGCAGCTCGGGACAGATATATAATTCACCCCTCCACTTT. Amino acids: CASSSGQIYNSPLHF. The gene calls are TRBV5-1 and TRBJ1-6; 7 bases map to TRBD1. V lost 3 bases to trimming and J lost 4 bases; unmatched junction nucleotides: 4. This CDR3 contains 15 residues. Per the germline V gene, CDR1 is SGHRS and CDR2 is YFSETQ.

The chain combines TRBV9 with TRBJ2-7, with 7 nucleotides matching TRBD1. With 2 bases clipped from V and 3 bases from J, the junction kept 5 bases outside the gene matches. The V gene's germline CDR1 is SGDLS and CDR2 YYNGEE. This CDR3 is built from 14 residues. The chain's CDR3 is CASSVPTGNYEQYF. CDR3 nucleotide sequence: TGTGCCAGCAGCGTGCCGACAGGGAACTACGAGCAGTACTTC.

The V gene is TRBV13, the J gene TRBJ2-7; TRBD2 matches 9 bases. Germline loops: CDR1 PRHDT, CDR2 FYEKMQ (reference sequence). Losses at the gene ends were 0 bases for V and 5 bases for J; bases not matched to a gene: 5. The CDR3 covers 15 residues. This chain's CDR3 is CASSLGLRGGDEQYF. DNA of the CDR3: TGTGCCAGCAGCTTAGGGCTACGCGGGGGGGACGAGCAGTACTTC.

This clone was found a few times. The chain joins TRBV7-2 to TRBJ1-2, with D perhaps TRBD1 (6 bases). The CDR3 is 14 amino acids. The ends were cut back, 5 bases at V and 3 bases at J, with 13 bases in the middle. The germline CDR1 and CDR2 sequences are SGHTA and FQGNSA. CDR3 nucleotides: TGTGCCAGCAGCCCCCATCAGGGGCACTATGGCTACACCTTC. It encodes CASSPHQGHYGYTF.

This chain links TRBV5-1 with TRBJ2-3; TRBD1 aligns across 10 bases. The ends lost 3 bases at V and 4 bases at J; junction bases unmatched: 5. The CDR3 covers 15 residues. Germline CDR1 reads SGHRS; CDR2 reads YFSETQ. The CDR3 loop is CASSSGTGAADTQYF. The CDR3 region has the DNA TGCGCCAGCAGCTCCGGGACAGGGGCCGCAGATACGCAGTATTTT.

The sample holds one count of this clone. This chain uses TRBV15 with TRBJ2-1, with D possibly matching TRBD2 (6 bases). The germline CDR1 and CDR2 sequences are LNHNV and YYDKDF (reference sequence). The CDR3 length is 15 residues. The V and J ends lost 1 base and 5 bases respectively, with 12 bases between them. The CDR3 sequence: CATSRGRGGNNEQFF. For the CDR3, the DNA is TGTGCCACCAGCAGAGGCCGAGGAGGGAACAATGAGCAGTTCTTC.

The chain has TRBV19 and TRBJ1-4, with 10 positions matching TRBD1. CDR1 is LNHDA, CDR2 SQIVND, per germline (reference sequence). V was clipped by 8 bases and J by 0 bases; unmatched bases: 9. CDR3 length: 17 residues. Written as DNA, the CDR3 is TGTGCCAGTGCAAATCGACAGGGGGCTGCAACTAATGAAAAACTGTTTTTT. It codes for CASANRQGAATNEKLFF.